These 13 T cell receptor beta chains were sequenced from one sample in a study of cytomegalovirus exposure and HLA in healthy donors. The PCR was carried out with 60 Vbeta primers and 13 Jbeta primers. TCRdb keeps only in-frame clones here, not all; method: immunoSEQ multiplex PCR. This table has fewer than 110,000 clones, more than 75% appearing once. The source material was PBMCs. The source is a man aged 30 to 39 in good health and CMV-seropositive.

The gene calls are TRBV5-6 and TRBJ1-1; the match to TRBD1 covers 7 bases. The V gene end was trimmed by 4 bases and the J gene end by 7 bases; junction bases not matched to a gene: 7. The germline V gene has CDR1 SGHDT and CDR2 YYEEEE. The CDR3 is 13 residues long. The CDR3 protein is CASSLNRDSEAFF. The CDR3 bases are TGTGCCAGCAGCCTTAACCGGGACAGTGAAGCTTTCTTT.

The chain links TRBV14 to TRBJ2-1; D possibly corresponds to TRBD1 (5 bases). The length of the CDR3 is 15 residues. Trimming left V 0 bases short and J 2 bases short, with 8 bases between. Germline V lookup: CDR1 SGHDN, CDR2 FVKESK. CDR3 residues: CASSQDRVPYNEQFF. For the CDR3, the DNA is TGTGCCAGCAGCCAAGACAGGGTCCCCTACAATGAGCAGTTCTTC.

This clone was recorded only once. V usage is TRBV4-1 and J usage is TRBJ2-3; TRBD1 matches at 7 bases. V was clipped by 3 bases and J by 0 bases; unmatched bases: 6. This CDR3 has 16 residues. CDR1 MGHRA and CDR2 YSYEKL come from the germline V gene. CDR3 sequence: CASSQPDRASTDTQYF. The CDR3 DNA sequence: TGCGCCAGCAGCCAGCCAGACAGGGCCAGCACAGATACGCAGTATTTT.

The chain employs TRBV27 and TRBJ2-1; maybe TRBD1 (6 bases). The V gene's germline CDR1 is MNHEY and CDR2 SMNVEV (reference sequence). This CDR3 spans 13 amino acids. Trimming took 4 bases from V and 5 from J, leaving 9 bases between them. The CDR3 reads CASSSWDNNEQFF. The CDR3 DNA follows: TGTGCCAGCAGTTCTTGGGACAACAATGAGCAGTTCTTC.

The V call is TRBV6-6, the J call TRBJ2-2; 10 bases agree with TRBD1. CDR3 size: 16 residues. Germline values: CDR1 MNHNY, CDR2 SVGAGI (reference sequence). V shed 5 bases, J shed 3 bases, and the junction held 6 bases outside the gene matches. CDR3 bases: TGTGCCAGCAGTGGGGGACAGGGGCCGTACACCGGGGAGCTGTTTTTT. Its protein product is CASSGGQGPYTGELFF.

The chain has TRBV6-5 and TRBJ1-2, with 7 bases identical to TRBD1. There are 13 residues in the CDR3. Per the germline V gene, CDR1 is MNHEY and CDR2 is SVGAGI. With V trimmed by 2 bases and J by 12 bases, 9 bases remained unmatched. CDR3 amino acids: CASSYGKGGTHTF. For the CDR3, the DNA is TGTGCCAGCAGTTACGGAAAAGGGGGCACTCACACCTTC.

This chain uses TRBV5-1 with TRBJ2-1, with 9 nucleotides matching TRBD1. This CDR3 is built from 14 residues. J lost 7 bases, V lost 7 bases, and 9 bases had no gene match. The germline V gene has CDR1 SGHRS and CDR2 YFSETQ. The DNA of the CDR3 is TGCGCCAGCTGCGCGGGACAGGGTCCGAATGAGCAGTTCTTC. Translated: CASCAGQGPNEQFF.

This clone has more than one count but fewer than ten. The J gene is TRBJ2-2, the V gene TRBV6-4, with D hard to call. CDR1 MRHNA and CDR2 SNTAGT come from the germline V gene. This CDR3 has 14 residues. The V and J ends lost 3 bases and 3 bases respectively, with 8 bases between them. The CDR3 nucleotides are TGTGCCAGCAGTGAATCGTCCCACACCGGGGAGCTGTTTTTT. Its translation is CASSESSHTGELFF.

V and J are TRBV5-1 and TRBJ1-1, with D possibly TRBD1 on 5 matching bases. The germline CDR1 and CDR2 sequences are SGHRS and YFSETQ. V dropped 4 bases and J dropped 5 bases, with 15 bases sitting between them. The CDR3 runs to 14 residues. CDR3 nucleotides: TGCGCCAGCAGCCCGGAAGGTAGGGGAACTGAAGCTTTCTTT. Translating it yields CASSPEGRGTEAFF.

The chain joins TRBV6-5 to TRBJ1-1, with D perhaps matching TRBD1 (5 bases). Deletions cut 7 bases from V and 0 bases from J, with 12 bases between. CDR1 and CDR2 (germline): MNHEY, SVGAGI. This CDR3 region has 14 residues. As DNA, the CDR3 is TGTGCCAGCACCAGGGACTTTTTGAACACTGAAGCTTTCTTT. Its protein product is CASTRDFLNTEAFF.

The V call is TRBV30, the J call TRBJ1-1; TRBD1 might be the D (5 bases). The V end lost 3 bases, the J end lost 4 bases, and 12 bases lay between the germline ends. This CDR3 has 13 amino acids. Germline V gene sequence: CDR1 GTSNPN, CDR2 SVGIG (reference sequence). The CDR3 DNA sequence: TGTGCCTGGAGCATCGGGGGGATCACTGAAGCTTTCTTT. Translated, it gives CAWSIGGITEAFF.

The J gene is TRBJ1-2, the V gene TRBV30, with 10 positions matching TRBD1. The CDR3 consists of 16 residues. J was trimmed by 3 bases and V by 2 bases; bases with no gene match: 9. Germline CDR1 is GTSNPN and CDR2 is SVGIG (reference sequence). CDR3 nucleotides: TGTGCCTGGAGTCCTGGACAGGGGGTTTGGTACTATGGCTACACCTTC. This translates into CAWSPGQGVWYYGYTF.

This clone has just a few counts. V gene TRBV6-1 combines with J gene TRBJ2-5, with D tentatively TRBD1 (6 bases). V lost 4 bases and J lost 0, with 15 bases in between. The CDR3 runs 16 residues. The germline V gene encodes CDR1 MNHNS and CDR2 SASEGT. The CDR3 is CASSGMGHLYQETQYF. For the CDR3, the DNA is TGTGCCAGCAGTGGTATGGGACACTTGTACCAAGAGACCCAGTACTTC.